The clone carrying this T cell receptor (beta chain) was observed many times. Its cognate antigen is unknown. The data were obtained in a study of identical twins. Study-wide results and limits: Low generation-probability sequences were in excess among twin-shared out-of-frame alpha sequences.

Template switching supplied a universal primer site; unique molecular identifiers were carried on the cDNA. TCRdb re-derived calls from the 5' RACE reads in MiXCR, one entry per CDR3 protein. The table records approximately 260,000 distinct CDR3 sequences, around 8.3% of them present only once. Per the germline V gene, CDR1 is SGHVS and CDR2 is FQNEAQ. V lost 2 bases and J lost 3; bases outside the gene matches: 4. The CDR3 is 16 residues long. This sample also belongs to another study, concerning yellow fever vaccine responses in identical twins.

This receptor was obtained from a woman aged 18-29 years in good health. J is TRBJ2-3 and V is TRBV7-8, with TRBD2 matching over 11 bases. Sample: CD8+ T cells sorted from blood. The CDR3 sequence is CASSLLAGGLTDTQYF. CDR3 in DNA: TGTGCCAGCAGCTTATTAGCGGGGGGGCTTACAGATACGCAGTATTTT.